The 22 T cell receptor beta chains below come from one sample, sequenced in a study of Ad26.COV2.S vaccination and SARS-CoV-2 variants. Treatment noted: around 19 received Ad26.COV2.S at low or high dose, single or two shots; a few received placebo; per-sample allocation not given. After the first vaccine or placebo injection, samples were drawn on day 63. The protocol was immunoSEQ multiplex PCR, while the TCRdb copy is restricted to in-frame clones and leaves out a portion. The sample shows hundreds of thousands of clones, 80% to 90% of them seen only once. Specimen: peripheral blood, collected in a trial of Ad26.COV2.S vaccine versus placebo. Receptors originate from a person aged 18-65 years who received the Ad26.COV2.S COVID-19 vaccine or a placebo.

The chain joins TRBV4-1 to TRBJ1-2; 9 positions agree with TRBD1. After removal of 5 bases from V and 5 bases from J, the junction contained 6 bases not matched to a gene. This CDR3 region has 14 residues. CDR1 is MGHRA and CDR2 is YSYEKL in the germline V gene. CDR3 DNA: TGCGCCAGCAGCTCTAGGGACAGGGTGTATGGCTACACCTTC. Protein: CASSSRDRVYGYTF.

The chain recombines TRBV7-9 with TRBJ1-6, with TRBD1 as a possible D gene (5 bases). The CDR3 spans 15 residues. The V gene lost 8 bases and the J gene lost 9 bases, with 20 bases spanning the gap. Germline values: CDR1 SEHNR, CDR2 FQNEAQ (reference sequence). CDR3 sequence: CASAGGGVVISPLHF. The DNA of the CDR3 is TGTGCCAGCGCCGGCGGGGGGGTGGTAATTTCACCCCTCCACTTT.

This clone was seen a handful of times. The genes are TRBV5-1 and TRBJ2-2; no clear D. The V end lost 7 bases, the J end lost 1 base, and 17 bases lay between the germline ends. Germline values: CDR1 SGHRS, CDR2 YFSETQ. The CDR3 sequence is 16 residues long. The CDR3 coding sequence is TGCGCCAGCTCACCCGCGGTAGGTGGGAACACCGGGGAGCTGTTTTTT. Protein sequence: CASSPAVGGNTGELFF. The full variable domain, with the rest looked up from reference TRBV5-1 and TRBJ2-2, is KAGVTQTPRYLIKTRGQQVTLSCSPISGHRSVSWYQQTPGQGLQFLFEYFSETQRNKGNFPGRFSGRQFSNSRSEMNVSTLELGDSALYLCASSPAVGGNTGELFFGEGSRLTVL.

The V gene is TRBV3-1 (or the pseudogene TRBV3-2), the J gene TRBJ1-1; D is unclear. Germline V gene data show CDR1 as LGHDT and CDR2 as YNNKEL (reference sequence). Trimming stripped 4 bases from V and 1 base from J, with 10 bases between. The CDR3 loop spans 14 amino acids. The CDR3 loop reads CASSPNDGNTEAFF. DNA of the CDR3: TGTGCCAGCAGCCCAAACGACGGGAACACTGAAGCTTTCTTT.

This clone was picked up one time. The rearrangement uses TRBV5-4 and TRBJ2-1, with D tentatively TRBD2 (5 bases). Germline V CDR1 and CDR2: SGHNT, YYREEE (reference sequence). Trimming pared 6 bases from V and 0 bases from J, leaving 13 bases between. This CDR3 is built from 15 residues. CDR3 loop: CASTEDSSSYNEQFF. DNA for the CDR3: TGTGCCAGCACCGAGGACTCCAGCTCCTACAATGAGCAGTTCTTC.

V and J are TRBV28 and TRBJ1-2, with D possibly matching TRBD1 (5 bases). The germline CDR1 and CDR2 sequences are MDHEN and SYDVKM. V lost 4 bases and J 2 bases, leaving 14 bases between the germline ends. CDR3 size: 15 residues. This CDR3 is CASSSPPTANYGYTF. CDR3 sequence (DNA): TGTGCCAGCAGTTCCCCCCCGACAGCGAACTATGGCTACACCTTC.

This chain joins TRBV3-1 (or the pseudogene TRBV3-2) and TRBJ2-3; the match to TRBD1 covers 7 bases. Germline CDR1 reads LGHDT; CDR2 reads YNNKEL (reference sequence). After removal of 3 bases from V and 2 bases from J, the junction contained 5 bases not matched to a gene. CDR3 length: 15 residues. The CDR3 DNA is TGTGCCAGCAGCCAGAGGGGGCCAAACACAGATACGCAGTATTTT. Protein product: CASSQRGPNTDTQYF.

The rearrangement links TRBV4-1 to TRBJ2-5; D gene uncertain. The CDR3 length is 14 residues. V lost 0 bases and J lost 2, with 7 bases in between. CDR1 is MGHRA and CDR2 is YSYEKL in the germline V gene. For the CDR3, the DNA is TGCGCCAGCAGCCAAGACTGGGGACAAGAGACCCAGTACTTC. Its protein is CASSQDWGQETQYF.

This rearrangement joins TRBV5-1 to TRBJ2-2; 9 bases agree with TRBD2. CDR1 and CDR2 from the germline V gene are SGHRS and YFSETQ. CDR3 size: 16 residues. J gave up 6 bases and V 0 bases, and 6 bases lay outside the gene matches. The CDR3: CASSLGTAGGSGELFF. The CDR3 DNA reads TGCGCCAGCAGCTTGGGAACAGCGGGAGGATCCGGGGAGCTGTTTTTT. The full variable domain, completed using reference TRBV5-1 and TRBJ2-2, is KAGVTQTPRYLIKTRGQQVTLSCSPISGHRSVSWYQQTPGQGLQFLFEYFSETQRNKGNFPGRFSGRQFSNSRSEMNVSTLELGDSALYLCASSLGTAGGSGELFFGEGSRLTVL.

This clone was detected a few times. The V call is TRBV10-3, the J call TRBJ1-5; TRBD1 matches at 10 bases. Germline lookup yields CDR1 ENHRY and CDR2 SYGVKD. This CDR3 comprises 16 residues. Trimming removed 10 bases from V and 3 bases from J; junction bases left unmatched: 12. The CDR3 loop is CATAERQGADNQPQHF. The DNA for the CDR3 is TGTGCCACCGCCGAGCGACAGGGGGCCGACAATCAGCCCCAGCATTTT.

This rearrangement joins TRBV29-1 to TRBJ1-2, with TRBD1 matching 8 bases. The CDR3 sequence is 16 residues long. Germline V CDR1 and CDR2: SQVTM, ANQGSEA. The V segment lost 6 bases and the J segment 0 bases; nucleotides outside the gene matches: 12. The CDR3 spells CSVYSRGRESNYGYTF. DNA for the CDR3: TGCAGCGTGTACTCCAGGGGGCGCGAATCTAACTATGGCTACACCTTC.

V and J are TRBV4-1 and TRBJ1-1, with D possibly being TRBD1 (5 bases). The CDR3 is made up of 15 amino acids. V was pared by 4 bases and J by 0 bases, with 12 bases between. The germline gives CDR1 MGHRA, CDR2 YSYEKL. Here the CDR3 reads CASSPGGRLNTEAFF. The DNA of the CDR3 is TGCGCCAGCAGCCCCGGGGGTAGGCTGAACACTGAAGCTTTCTTT.

This clone was observed once. The chain is built from TRBV10-3 and TRBJ2-6, with a possible D match to TRBD2 (5 bases). CDR3 size: 17 residues. Trimming pared 3 bases from V and 0 bases from J, leaving 12 bases between. The V gene's germline CDR1 is ENHRY and CDR2 SYGVKD. The CDR3 DNA sequence: TGTGCCATCAGTGATGATTTCGGGGACTCTGGGGCCAACGTCCTGACTTTC. The encoded protein is CAISDDFGDSGANVLTF.

Remarks on this clone: The sample holds other DNA sequences that translate to the same CDR3. The rearrangement uses TRBV5-1 and TRBJ2-3; perhaps TRBD1 as D (6 bases). V lost 0 bases, J lost 5 bases, and 10 bases lay in between. Germline loops: CDR1 SGHRS, CDR2 YFSETQ. This CDR3 is built from 14 residues. CDR3 sequence (DNA): TGCGCCAGCAGCTTGGGGACAGAGGGAGATACGCAGTATTTT. Translation: CASSLGTEGDTQYF.

The chain has TRBV10-3 and TRBJ2-5, with TRBD2 matching over 8 bases. This CDR3 is 15 amino acids long. The V gene end was trimmed by 4 bases and the J gene end by 4 bases; junction bases not matched to a gene: 8. Germline V gives CDR1 ENHRY, CDR2 SYGVKD. The CDR3 region is CAISGNSGDGETQYF. In nucleotides, the CDR3 is TGTGCCATCAGTGGGAATAGCGGGGATGGAGAGACCCAGTACTTC.

This chain connects TRBV5-1 to TRBJ1-2; TRBD1 aligns across 7 bases. The CDR3 sequence is 15 residues long. Germline V gene data show CDR1 as SGHRS and CDR2 as YFSETQ. J lost 8 bases, V lost 0 bases, and 10 bases had no gene match. The CDR3 here is CASSLEWTGPGGYTF. The CDR3 region has the DNA TGCGCCAGCAGCTTGGAATGGACAGGCCCAGGGGGCTACACCTTC.

V is TRBV19 and J is TRBJ1-5, with D maybe TRBD1 (6 bases). Trimming pared 7 bases from V and 0 bases from J, leaving 16 bases between. Per germline, CDR1 LNHDA and CDR2 SQIVND (reference sequence). The CDR3 is 16 residues long. In DNA form, the CDR3 reads TGTGCCAGTACAGAGGGGGGCAAGTATAGCAATCAGCCCCAGCATTTT. Translated, it gives CASTEGGKYSNQPQHF.

V is TRBV30 and J is TRBJ1-5; D call uncertain. Deletions cut 3 bases from V and 2 bases from J, with 14 bases between. The CDR3 consists of 15 residues. The germline CDR1 and CDR2 sequences are GTSNPN and SVGIG (reference sequence). The CDR3 sequence: CAWRDWRRGNQPQHF. The CDR3 DNA sequence: TGTGCCTGGAGGGATTGGCGGCGAGGCAATCAGCCCCAGCATTTT.

The chain employs TRBV30 and TRBJ2-1, with D possibly TRBD1 on 6 matching bases. The CDR3 spans 18 residues. Germline V gene lookup returns CDR1 GTSNPN and CDR2 SVGIG (reference sequence). V lost 0 bases, J lost 0 bases, and 18 bases lay in between. CDR3: CAWSVLKGTKSSYNEQFF. CDR3 DNA sequence: TGTGCCTGGAGTGTACTTAAGGGGACAAAAAGCTCCTACAATGAGCAGTTCTTC.

The gene calls are TRBV5-8 and TRBJ2-2; D may be TRBD1 (5 bases). The V end lost 0 bases, the J end lost 4 bases, and 13 bases lay between the germline ends. Looked up from germline, CDR1 is SGHTS and CDR2 is YDEGEE. The CDR3 sequence is 16 residues long. CDR3 in amino acids: CASSLGYGHTTGELFF. CDR3 coding DNA: TGTGCCAGCAGCTTGGGCTACGGACATACCACCGGGGAGCTGTTTTTT. Filled out from reference TRBV5-8 and TRBJ2-2, the complete variable domain reads EAGVTQSPTHLIKTRGQQATLRCSPISGHTSVYWYQQALGLGLQFLLWYDEGEERNRGNFPPRFSGRQFPNYSSELNVNALELEDSALYLCASSLGYGHTTGELFFGEGSRLTVL.

V and J are TRBV29-1 and TRBJ2-3; D unclear. Trimming pared 2 bases from V and 5 bases from J, leaving 8 bases between. CDR3 size: 12 residues. Germline V CDR1 and CDR2: SQVTM, ANQGSEA. CDR3 sequence: CSVEWAGDTQYF. The CDR3 nucleotides read TGCAGCGTTGAATGGGCAGGAGATACGCAGTATTTT.

The chain couples TRBV19 to TRBJ1-6; 7 bases match TRBD1. CDR1 and CDR2 (germline): LNHDA, SQIVND (reference sequence). V lost 5 bases and J lost 5; bases outside the gene matches: 9. This CDR3 has 16 residues. The CDR3 bases are TGTGCCAGTAGTTCTCCCGGGACAGCCCATAATTCACCCCTCCACTTT. As protein: CASSSPGTAHNSPLHF.